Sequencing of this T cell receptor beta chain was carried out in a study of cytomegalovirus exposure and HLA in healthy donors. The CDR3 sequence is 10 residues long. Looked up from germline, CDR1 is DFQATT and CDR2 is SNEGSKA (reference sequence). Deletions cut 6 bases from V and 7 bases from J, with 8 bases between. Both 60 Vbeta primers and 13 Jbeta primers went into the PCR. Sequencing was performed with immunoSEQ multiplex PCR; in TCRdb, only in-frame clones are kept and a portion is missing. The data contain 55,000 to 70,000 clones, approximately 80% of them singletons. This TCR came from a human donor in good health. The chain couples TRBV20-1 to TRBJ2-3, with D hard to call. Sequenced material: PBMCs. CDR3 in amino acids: CSAASNTQYF. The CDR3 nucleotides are TGCAGTGCAGCCTCAAATACGCAGTATTTT.